Each of the 2 T cell receptor beta chains below was sequenced from the same sample in a study of follicular helper T cells after annual influenza vaccination. Sequencing used immunoSEQ multiplex PCR; TCRdb keeps in-frame clones, though not all of them. The sample lists more than 650 clones; about 83% were seen once. Time point noted: 2015-2016 season, pre-vaccination. Sequencing was performed on CXCR5+ CD38+ circulating T follicular helper cells from blood, taken on the day of influenza vaccination. Noted subset: circulating Tfh, non-naive CD4+CXCR5+PD-1+ (ICOS+CD38+ or ICOS-CD38-). The receptor set was obtained from an adult who received the influenza vaccine.

This clone occurred once. The rearrangement uses TRBV11-1 and TRBJ1-6, with D hard to call. The CDR3 extends over 13 amino acids. With 3 bases removed from V and 8 bases from J, the gap between germline ends came to 8 bases. Germline V gene sequence: CDR1 SGHAT, CDR2 FQDESV (reference sequence). CDR3: CASSFYSDSPLHF. The CDR3 DNA reads as TGTGCCAGCAGCTTCTACTCGGATTCACCCCTCCACTTT.

The chain links TRBV7-9 to TRBJ1-2, with 7 bases fitting TRBD1. Germline assignment: CDR1 SEHNR and CDR2 FQNEAQ (reference sequence). This CDR3 contains 13 residues. V trimming: 5 bases; J trimming: 7 bases; junction bases outside the gene matches: 7. The CDR3 DNA sequence: TGTGCCAGCAGCCGCGGGACAGATGGTGGCTACACCTTC. Translating gives CASSRGTDGGYTF.